This record looks at one T cell receptor beta chain sequence and its context. No antigen is known for it. The CDR3 has 17 residues. Between the trimmed V and J ends, which lost 2 bases and 5 bases, there was a span of 21 bases. Germline CDR1 is SEHNR and CDR2 is FQNEAQ (reference sequence). This sample was taken from a study of CD8 T cells in Susac syndrome. Reverse transcription of roughly 0.5 to 1 ug RNA was carried out with random hexamers. Via MiXCR, TCRdb re-called the immunoSEQ multiplex PCR reads, giving one row per CDR3 protein. The sample consists of approximately 150,000 distinct CDR3 sequences, approximately 94% of them appearing once. Regarding the study as a whole: The study conceded that relatively few individuals underwent its TCR sequencing and HLA analysis.

In blood CD8+ and CD4+ T cells, TCR beta underwent sequencing. The V and J genes are TRBV7-9 and TRBJ1-1, with no clear D. Sequenced material: CD4+ T cells from PBMCs. The clonotype was recovered from a human donor in good health. CDR3 DNA sequence: TGTGCCAGCAGCTTACTCTTGGGGATGGGGAAAAGAACTGAAGCTTTCTTT. The encoded protein is CASSLLLGMGKRTEAFF. The full variable domain, in which reference TRBV7-9 and TRBJ1-1 provide the parts outside the CDR3, is DTGVSQNPRHKITKRGQNVTFRCDPISEHNRLYWYRQTLGQGPEFLTYFQNEAQLEKSRLLSDRFSAERPKGSFSTLEIQRTEQGDSAMYLCASSLLLGMGKRTEAFFGQGTRLTVV.